The 21 T cell receptor beta chains reported below all come from one sample, sequenced in a study of CD8+CD57+ T cells in acquired aplastic anemia. All sequencing subjects had displayed CD8+CD57+ cell expansion on flow cytometry. Profiling that covered TCR beta VDJ and CDR3 relied on genomic DNA as its template. TCRdb ran MiXCR on the reads and lists one entry per CDR3 protein. The sample yields hundreds of thousands of distinct CDR3 sequences, roughly 34% seen once. What was sequenced was sorted CD4+, CD8+, or CD8+CD57+ T cells (not recorded which) from PBMCs. These receptors were taken from a human donor with aplastic anemia.

This clonotype has ten or more counts. The rearrangement links TRBV15 to TRBJ2-1; 7 nucleotides line up with TRBD2. Germline-derived CDR1 and CDR2 are LNHNV and YYDKDF (reference sequence). J lost 4 bases, V lost 5 bases, and 11 bases had no gene match. The CDR3 runs to 16 residues. CDR3 sequence: CATSVSPGLLYNEQFF. The DNA of the CDR3 is TGTGCCACCAGCGTATCGCCGGGACTACTATACAATGAGCAGTTCTTC.

The rearrangement joins TRBV3-1 to TRBJ2-2; D gene uncertain. The CDR3 spans 13 residues. In germline, CDR1 is LGHDT, CDR2 YNNKEL (reference sequence). Trimming cost V 3 bases and J 8 bases, with 10 bases left between them. The CDR3 loop reads CASSHRPTGELFF. CDR3 coding DNA: TGTGCCAGCAGCCATCGCCCCACGGGGGAGCTGTTTTTT.

The gene calls are TRBV5-6 and TRBJ2-3; perhaps TRBD1 as D (5 bases). V was cut by 0 bases and J by 2 bases, with 16 bases left in between. The CDR3 sequence is 17 residues long. Germline loops: CDR1 SGHDT, CDR2 YYEEEE. This chain's CDR3 is CASSLEGAGWDTDTQYF. For the CDR3, the DNA is TGTGCCAGCAGCTTGGAGGGTGCAGGGTGGGACACAGATACGCAGTATTTT.

The chain uses TRBV20-1 and TRBJ2-7; 9 nucleotides match TRBD2. The V gene end was trimmed by 5 bases and the J gene end by 4 bases; junction bases not matched to a gene: 12. The CDR3 length is 15 residues. Germline CDR1 is DFQATT and CDR2 is SNEGSKA (reference sequence). The CDR3 protein is CSARGSAGGKYEQYF. The CDR3 DNA follows: TGCAGTGCTCGTGGCTCAGCGGGAGGTAAATACGAGCAGTACTTC.

The chain carries TRBV9 and TRBJ1-6; 10 positions match TRBD1. The CDR3 spans 17 residues. Losses at the gene ends were 0 bases for V and 7 bases for J; bases not matched to a gene: 7. Germline-derived CDR1 and CDR2 are SGDLS and YYNGEE. CDR3 coding DNA: TGTGCCAGCAGCGTAGATGGAGGGACAGGGGTAAATTCACCCCTCCACTTT. It yields the protein CASSVDGGTGVNSPLHF.

This clonotype was counted once. Its ends do not fully match the called genes, so a read error is possible. The rearrangement uses TRBV11-3 and TRBJ1-6; D ambiguous. The CDR3 runs to 14 residues. CDR1 and CDR2 (germline): SGHNT, YENEEA. CDR3 protein: CASSLDGDSSPLHF. The CDR3 coding sequence is TGTGCCAGCAGCCTAGACGGGGATAGTTCACCCCTCCACTTT.

Only a few counts were recorded for this clonotype. A much larger clone is a single base away; this may be a read error. The chain combines TRBV29-1 with TRBJ2-7, with 8 bases lining up with TRBD2. CDR3 length: 13 residues. CDR1 and CDR2 (germline): SQVTM, ANQGSEA. The CDR3 nucleotides read TGCAGCGTGAGGACTAGCTTTAGTTACGGGCAGTACTTC. It codes for CSVRTSFSYGQYF.

This clonotype was seen more than once but under ten times. This rearrangement joins TRBV12-3 or TRBV12-4 to TRBJ1-3; D uncertain. Trimming cost V 2 bases and J 5 bases, with 10 bases left between them. The CDR3 extends over 14 amino acids. The CDR3 nucleotides are TGTGCCAGCAGTTTACAGGCAGGTAGAAACACCATATATTTT. Translating gives CASSLQAGRNTIYF.

V and J are TRBV7-2 and TRBJ1-5; 7 nucleotides align to TRBD1. Germline V gene lookup returns CDR1 SGHTA and CDR2 FQGNSA. The CDR3 has 15 residues. V shed 3 bases and J 1 base; nucleotides not matched to a gene: 3. The CDR3: CASSFLDRSNQPQHF. The DNA for the CDR3 is TGTGCCAGCAGCTTCCTGGACAGGAGCAATCAGCCCCAGCATTTT.

CDR3 loop: CATSRQAPDEQYF. In DNA, the CDR3 is TGTGCCACCAGCAGACAGGCTCCTGACGAGCAGTACTTC. V usage is TRBV15 and J usage is TRBJ2-7, with D uncertain. The germline gives CDR1 LNHNV, CDR2 YYDKDF (reference sequence). With 2 bases removed from V and 5 bases from J, the gap between germline ends came to 10 bases. There are 13 residues in the CDR3.

This clonotype was picked up many times. The chain couples TRBV20-1 to TRBJ2-5; the match to TRBD2 covers 10 bases. This CDR3 is built from 14 residues. J lost 5 bases, V lost 6 bases, and 9 bases had no gene match. Germline values: CDR1 DFQATT, CDR2 SNEGSKA (reference sequence). The chain's CDR3 is CSATKRGGLETQYF. CDR3 coding DNA: TGCAGTGCAACAAAGCGGGGGGGCTTGGAGACCCAGTACTTC.

This clonotype turned up a few times. V gene TRBV12-3 or TRBV12-4 combines with J gene TRBJ2-1; D is uncertain. CDR3 size: 12 residues. The V end was cut by 3 bases, the J end by 7 bases, with 7 bases between. As DNA, the CDR3 is TGTGCCAGCAGTTTGAATGGGAATGAGCAGTTCTTC. Protein: CASSLNGNEQFF.

The chain couples TRBV20-1 to TRBJ2-4; D possibly uses TRBD1 or TRBD2 (5 bases each). From germline, CDR1 is DFQATT and CDR2 SNEGSKA (reference sequence). V was shortened by 5 bases and J by 4 bases, with 12 bases between the two germline ends. CDR3 length: 13 residues. The CDR3: CSAGTPAKNIQYF. DNA for the CDR3: TGCAGTGCTGGGACCCCCGCAAAAAACATTCAGTACTTC.

This clonotype was seen more than once but under ten times. The chain links TRBV29-1 to TRBJ2-1; the D is unclear. The V gene's germline CDR1 is SQVTM and CDR2 ANQGSEA. V lost 5 bases and J 6 bases, leaving 8 bases between the germline ends. The CDR3 is 11 amino acids. CDR3: CSVRTGNEQFF. The CDR3 nucleotides are TGCAGCGTTCGGACGGGCAATGAGCAGTTCTTC.

CDR3 bases: TGTGCCAGCAGCCAAGCCGGACCGGGACAGGGAAGGCCTCAGCCCCAGCATTTT. Its translation is CASSQAGPGQGRPQPQHF. The V call is TRBV3-1, the J call TRBJ1-5; 9 bases agree with TRBD1. The CDR3 covers 18 residues. Germline CDR1 LGHDT, CDR2 YNNKEL (reference sequence). V was pared by 1 base and J by 6 bases, with 13 bases of the junction left unmatched.

Details on this clonotype: One end of the junction does not line up with germline, which may come from a read error. The V and J genes are TRBV7-7 and TRBJ2-5; 8 bases are a match to TRBD1. The length of the CDR3 is 15 residues. Per germline, CDR1 SSHAT and CDR2 FNYEAQ (reference sequence). In nucleotides, the CDR3 is TGTGCTAGCAGCCGGACAGGGATCGGGCAAGAGACCCAGTACTTC. This gives the protein CASSRTGIGQETQYF.

The chain is built from TRBV30 and TRBJ1-2, with a possible D match to TRBD1 (5 bases). Germline CDR1 reads GTSNPN; CDR2 reads SVGIG (reference sequence). The length of the CDR3 is 13 residues. Trimming left V 3 bases short and J 7 bases short, with 15 bases between. CDR3 coding DNA: TGTGCCTGGAGGATGACAGAAGGTTTTGGCTACACCTTC. Translation: CAWRMTEGFGYTF.

The chain links TRBV7-2 to TRBJ2-1; TRBD1 aligns across 7 bases. With V trimmed by 5 bases and J by 3 bases, 4 bases remained unmatched. This CDR3 has 14 residues. Germline V CDR1 and CDR2: SGHTA, FQGNSA. CDR3 loop: CASSPRQGYNEQFF. CDR3 in DNA: TGTGCCAGCAGCCCGAGACAGGGCTACAATGAGCAGTTCTTC.

This clonotype showed up many times. V gene TRBV7-6 combines with J gene TRBJ2-7; maybe TRBD1 (6 bases). CDR1 and CDR2 from the germline V gene are SGHVS and FNYEAQ. This CDR3 has 14 amino acids. V was clipped by 2 bases and J by 2 bases, with 10 bases between them. The CDR3 protein is CASSLLDRAYEQYF. DNA of the CDR3: TGTGCCAGCAGCTTATTGGACAGAGCCTACGAGCAGTACTTC.

This clonotype has a count of ten or more. The chain combines TRBV19 with TRBJ2-7; 7 nucleotides agree with TRBD1. CDR1 and CDR2 from the germline V gene are LNHDA and SQIVND (reference sequence). This CDR3 spans 12 amino acids. J was trimmed by 2 bases and V by 10 bases; bases with no gene match: 5. CDR3 in DNA: TGTGCCACCGGGGACAGCCCCTACGAGCAGTACTTC. Translated: CATGDSPYEQYF.

Remarks on this clonotype: A read error may be the cause here, since a much bigger clone is one base away. The chain is built from TRBV19 and TRBJ2-7; weak D call: TRBD2 (6 bases). V gave up 8 bases and J gave up 3 bases, with 23 bases separating them. The CDR3 has 16 amino acids. Germline CDR1 LNHDA, CDR2 SQIVND (reference sequence). The CDR3 nucleotides read TGTGCCAGTCGGCGGGGTGGAGTCTCGGCCGACTACGAGCAGTACTTC. Its translation is CASRRGGVSADYEQYF.